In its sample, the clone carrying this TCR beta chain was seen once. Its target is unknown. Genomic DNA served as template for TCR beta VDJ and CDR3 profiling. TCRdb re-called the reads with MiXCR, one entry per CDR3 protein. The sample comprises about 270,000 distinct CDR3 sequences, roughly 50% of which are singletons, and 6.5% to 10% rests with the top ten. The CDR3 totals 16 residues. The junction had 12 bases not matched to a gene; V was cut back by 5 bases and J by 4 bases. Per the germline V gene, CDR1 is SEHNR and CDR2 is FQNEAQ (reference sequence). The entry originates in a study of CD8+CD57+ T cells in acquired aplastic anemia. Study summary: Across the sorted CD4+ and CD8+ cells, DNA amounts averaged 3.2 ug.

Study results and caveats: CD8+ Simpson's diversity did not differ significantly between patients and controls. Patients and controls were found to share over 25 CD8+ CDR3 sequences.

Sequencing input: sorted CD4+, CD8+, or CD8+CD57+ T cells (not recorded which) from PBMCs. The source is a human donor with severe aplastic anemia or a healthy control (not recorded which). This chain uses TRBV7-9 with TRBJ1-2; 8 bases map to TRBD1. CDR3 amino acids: CASSPTGQGWVYGYTF. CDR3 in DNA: TGTGCCAGCAGCCCAACCGGACAGGGTTGGGTCTATGGCTACACCTTC.